This passage covers 6 T cell receptor beta chains from one sample sequenced in a study. Treg sorting used a CD4+CD25+CD127-/low gate. From the 5' RACE reads, TCRdb called clonotypes with MiXCR, one entry per CDR3 protein. The sample holds around 44,000 distinct CDR3 sequences; 20% to 25% are singletons and the top ten take around 4%. The sample consisted of Tregs sorted from blood. These receptors all stem from a female donor with breast cancer.

This clonotype was seen many times. The V and J genes are TRBV29-1 and TRBJ2-1, with 8 nucleotides matching TRBD1. The CDR3 is made up of 14 amino acids. J gave up 7 bases and V 6 bases, and 11 bases lay outside the gene matches. Per germline, CDR1 SQVTM and CDR2 ANQGSEA. The CDR3 bases are TGCAGCGTACCCAAGCGACAGGGGAGTAATGAGCAGTTCTTC. Protein: CSVPKRQGSNEQFF.

This clonotype showed up many times. The gene calls are TRBV7-3 and TRBJ2-1; 7 nucleotides align to TRBD2. The germline V gene encodes CDR1 SGHTA and CDR2 FQGTGA. This CDR3 is built from 16 residues. The V gene end was trimmed by 5 bases and the J gene end by 4 bases; junction bases not matched to a gene: 11. The CDR3 region is CASSLGPASGYNEQFF. The CDR3, as DNA: TGTGCCAGCAGCCTAGGTCCGGCTAGCGGATACAATGAGCAGTTCTTC.

A note on this clonotype: This may come from a read error, since a much larger clone is one base off. The final CDR3 position lacks the conserved phenylalanine or tryptophan, pointing to a likely read error. The chain uses TRBV7-9 and TRBJ1-1; D not resolved. Per the germline V gene, CDR1 is SEHNR and CDR2 is FQNEAQ (reference sequence). This CDR3 has 15 amino acids. Trimming took off 4 bases at V and 6 bases at J, with 18 bases between the two ends. The CDR3 coding sequence is TGTGCCAGCAGCTCTTATAGGGCAGCGGGCGCTGAAGCTTTCTGT. It yields the protein CASSSYRAAGAEAFC.

This clonotype appeared many times. The V and J genes are TRBV12-3 or TRBV12-4 and TRBJ1-1, with D uncertain. CDR3 size: 14 residues. The germline V and J ends were trimmed by 3 bases and 5 bases, with 13 bases remaining between them. In DNA form, the CDR3 reads TGTGCCAGCAGTTTGCTCCCCCCTGGGACTGAAGCTTTCTTT. Protein product: CASSLLPPGTEAFF.

This rearrangement joins TRBV30 to TRBJ1-1; D unclear. V gave up 5 bases and J gave up 6 bases, with 16 bases separating them. The V gene's germline CDR1 is GTSNPN and CDR2 SVGIG (reference sequence). The CDR3 runs 13 residues. The CDR3 DNA follows: TGTGCCTGGGGCGCCGCTTTCGGAGCTGAAGCTTTCTTT. Translation gives CAWGAAFGAEAFF.

This sequence joins TRBV4-1 and TRBJ2-2; 9 bases align to TRBD2. The V gene end was trimmed by 8 bases and the J gene end by 5 bases; junction bases not matched to a gene: 12. The germline CDR1 and CDR2 sequences are MGHRA and YSYEKL. CDR3 size: 16 residues. CDR3 in DNA: TGCGCCAGCGGTATGTGGGGAGCGGGAGGAACCGGGGAGCTGTTTTTT. This encodes CASGMWGAGGTGELFF.